The 19 T cell receptor beta chains below all came from one sample that was sequenced in a study of shared T cell receptors in the human thymus. Assay used: immunoSEQ multiplex PCR; TCRdb lists only in-frame clones, some missing. This repertoire shows about 380,000 clones, about 95% found once; its top ten account for about 0.02%. The material sequenced was thymocytes. All receptors come from a human donor.

This clone was observed a single time. The V gene is TRBV27, the J gene TRBJ2-7; D tentatively reads TRBD1 or TRBD2 (5 bases each). Germline-derived CDR1 and CDR2 are MNHEY and SMNVEV (reference sequence). V was cut by 4 bases and J by 3 bases, with 28 bases left in between. The CDR3 is 19 residues long. The CDR3 region is CASSSPLWARSGSFYEQYF. CDR3 DNA: TGTGCCAGCAGTTCCCCTCTTTGGGCGCGGTCAGGGAGCTTCTACGAGCAGTACTTC.

This chain joins TRBV15 and TRBJ1-5, with D possibly matching TRBD1 (6 bases). V was cut by 1 base and J by 0 bases, with 19 bases left in between. Germline V lookup: CDR1 LNHNV, CDR2 YYDKDF (reference sequence). The CDR3 totals 19 residues. The CDR3 nucleotides read TGTGCCACCAGCAGAGTATGGGGGGCCCTAACCTATAGCAATCAGCCCCAGCATTTT. Translated, it gives CATSRVWGALTYSNQPQHF.

The V call is TRBV30, the J call TRBJ2-7, with D possibly being TRBD2 (7 bases). The CDR3 is 12 residues long. V was cut by 5 bases and J by 1 base, with 9 bases left in between. Germline V gene data show CDR1 as GTSNPN and CDR2 as SVGIG (reference sequence). Here the CDR3 reads CAWGGASYEQYF. CDR3 nucleotides: TGTGCCTGGGGGGGGGCATCCTACGAGCAGTACTTC.

The chain recombines TRBV27 with TRBJ1-2; 9 bases map to TRBD1. This CDR3 has 16 amino acids. V shed 4 bases, J shed 5 bases, and the junction held 11 bases outside the gene matches. Germline V gene data show CDR1 as MNHEY and CDR2 as SMNVEV (reference sequence). As DNA, the CDR3 is TGTGCCAGCAGTTCCCTGGGCAACAGGGGGCCATATGGCTACACCTTC. Protein sequence: CASSSLGNRGPYGYTF.

The V call is TRBV13, the J call TRBJ2-7, with TRBD2 as a possible D gene (5 bases). The length of the CDR3 is 13 residues. With 10 bases removed from V and 4 bases from J, the gap between germline ends came to 17 bases. Germline V gene lookup returns CDR1 PRHDT and CDR2 FYEKMQ (reference sequence). The CDR3 nucleotides are TGTGCCACGCGGAGGCCCTCTGGGTACGAGCAGTACTTC. Translated, it gives CATRRPSGYEQYF.

The chain joins TRBV30 to TRBJ2-1; 11 bases map to TRBD2. Germline CDR1 and CDR2: GTSNPN and SVGIG (reference sequence). The CDR3 loop spans 18 amino acids. J lost 0 bases, V lost 1 base, and 8 bases had no gene match. The CDR3 DNA is TGTGCCTGGAGTGAGGGACTAGCGGAAAAGAGCTCCTACAATGAGCAGTTCTTC. This sequence encodes CAWSEGLAEKSSYNEQFF. Based on the CDR3 plus reference TRBV30 and TRBJ2-1, the full variable domain is SQTIHQWPATLVQPVGSPLSLECTVEGTSNPNLYWYRQAAGRGLQLLFYSVGIGQISSEVPQNLSASRPQDRQFILSSKKLLLSDSGFYLCAWSEGLAEKSSYNEQFFGPGTRLTVL.

The V call is TRBV7-9, the J call TRBJ2-1; 9 bases are a match to TRBD2. This CDR3 comprises 17 residues. The germline V gene has CDR1 SEHNR and CDR2 FQNEAQ (reference sequence). The J segment lost 3 bases and the V segment lost 1 base, leaving 7 bases of the junction unmatched. In nucleotides, the CDR3 is TGTGCCAGCAGCTTAGTTGGTCTAGCGGGACTCTACAATGAGCAGTTCTTC. Protein: CASSLVGLAGLYNEQFF.

This chain links TRBV30 with TRBJ2-7; 11 nucleotides align to TRBD1. Germline CDR1 GTSNPN, CDR2 SVGIG (reference sequence). The CDR3 extends over 15 amino acids. V lost 2 bases, J lost 3 bases, and 6 bases stayed unmatched. The CDR3 spells CAWSPTGTGGYEQYF. In nucleotides, the CDR3 is TGTGCCTGGAGTCCGACCGGGACAGGGGGCTACGAGCAGTACTTC.

The chain recombines TRBV4-2 with TRBJ2-3; 8 bases map to TRBD2. CDR1 is LGHNA, CDR2 YNFKEQ, per germline. V was clipped by 2 bases and J by 1 base; unmatched bases: 5. There are 16 residues in the CDR3. CDR3 loop: CASSQPTSGGTDTQYF. CDR3 bases: TGTGCCAGCAGCCAACCTACTAGCGGAGGCACAGATACGCAGTATTTT.

This clone has a single count. The chain uses TRBV7-3 and TRBJ2-6; TRBD1 is a possible D gene (5 bases). The CDR3 loop spans 17 amino acids. V was cut by 5 bases and J by 0 bases, with 14 bases left in between. CDR1 and CDR2 (germline): SGHTA, FQGTGA. The CDR3 loop reads CASSTPDIPSGANVLTF. The CDR3 DNA sequence: TGTGCCAGCAGCACCCCGGACATACCCTCTGGGGCCAACGTCCTGACTTTC.

This clone has a single count. This chain links TRBV7-2 with TRBJ2-7, with 11 bases identical to TRBD2. The germline V gene encodes CDR1 SGHTA and CDR2 FQGNSA. The trim removed 1 base at V and 4 bases at J, leaving 12 bases unmatched. CDR3 length equals 18 residues. The CDR3 nucleotides read TGTGCCAGCAGCTTAGTTGCAATAACTAGCGGGAGTCCGTACGAGCAGTACTTC. Residues: CASSLVAITSGSPYEQYF.

The chain links TRBV4-1 to TRBJ2-1; D perhaps matches TRBD1 (5 bases). This CDR3 region has 15 residues. Trimming shortened V by 4 bases and J by 0 bases, and 10 bases separated the two germline ends. Germline CDR1 reads MGHRA; CDR2 reads YSYEKL. The CDR3 spells CASSRTSLSYNEQFF. CDR3 DNA: TGCGCCAGCAGCCGGACATCTCTCTCCTACAATGAGCAGTTCTTC.

The rearrangement links TRBV4-3 to TRBJ2-1; the D gene is possibly TRBD2 (5 bases). Trimming cost V 1 base and J 2 bases, with 9 bases left between them. Germline V CDR1 and CDR2: LGHNA, YSLEER. CDR3 length: 15 amino acids. CDR3 sequence: CASSQVSGPYNEQFF. The CDR3 nucleotides read TGCGCCAGCAGCCAAGTGAGCGGTCCCTACAATGAGCAGTTCTTC.

This clone was counted a single time. The chain is built from TRBV14 and TRBJ1-1; D gene ambiguous. V gave up 3 bases and J gave up 0 bases, with 8 bases separating them. The germline gives CDR1 SGHDN, CDR2 FVKESK. The length of the CDR3 is 14 residues. CDR3 sequence reads: CASSQGRVNTEAFF. DNA of the CDR3: TGTGCCAGCAGCCAGGGGAGGGTGAACACTGAAGCTTTCTTT.

V and J are TRBV9 and TRBJ2-6; no reliable D call. Germline CDR1 and CDR2: SGDLS and YYNGEE. The CDR3 runs to 16 residues. V was trimmed by 4 bases and J by 0 bases, leaving 11 bases between them. CDR3 in amino acids: CASSIDPDSGANVLTF. CDR3 nucleotide sequence: TGTGCCAGCAGCATAGATCCCGACTCTGGGGCCAACGTCCTGACTTTC. Combining the CDR3 with reference TRBV9 and TRBJ2-6 gives the whole variable domain DSGVTQTPKHLITATGQRVTLRCSPRSGDLSVYWYQQSLDQGLQFLIQYYNGEERAKGNILERFSAQQFPDLHSELNLSSLELGDSALYFCASSIDPDSGANVLTFGAGSRLTVL.

On this clone: The sample has other DNA sequences that encode this CDR3 too. The chain employs TRBV9 and TRBJ2-4, with D possibly TRBD1 on 5 matching bases. The germline CDR1 and CDR2 sequences are SGDLS and YYNGEE. The ends were cut back, 3 bases at V and 0 bases at J, with 7 bases in the middle. This CDR3 is built from 14 residues. CDR3 in DNA: TGTGCCAGCAGCGCAGGGTTAGCCAAAAACATTCAGTACTTC. This translates into CASSAGLAKNIQYF. Full variable domain (rest looked up from reference TRBV9 and TRBJ2-4): DSGVTQTPKHLITATGQRVTLRCSPRSGDLSVYWYQQSLDQGLQFLIQYYNGEERAKGNILERFSAQQFPDLHSELNLSSLELGDSALYFCASSAGLAKNIQYFGAGTRLSVL.

This clone was detected only once. The chain recombines TRBV5-4 with TRBJ2-5, with 11 bases identical to TRBD1. Germline loops: CDR1 SGHNT, CDR2 YYREEE (reference sequence). The length of the CDR3 is 15 residues. V lost 4 bases and J lost 4; bases outside the gene matches: 6. The CDR3 loop is CASSKMGQGGETQYF. The DNA for the CDR3 is TGTGCCAGCAGCAAGATGGGACAGGGGGGAGAGACCCAGTACTTC.

The CDR3 nucleotides read TGTGCCAGCAGTTCGGGACTAGCGAAAGAGACCCAGTACTTC. Protein: CASSSGLAKETQYF. The V gene is TRBV27, the J gene TRBJ2-5; 10 nucleotides align to TRBD2. V lost 4 bases, J lost 3 bases, and 2 bases stayed unmatched. The CDR3 loop spans 14 amino acids. CDR1 and CDR2 from the germline V gene are MNHEY and SMNVEV (reference sequence).

The chain has TRBV6-6 and TRBJ1-5; no firm D call. V was trimmed by 2 bases and J by 1 base, leaving 6 bases between them. Germline values: CDR1 MNHNY, CDR2 SVGAGI (reference sequence). This CDR3 contains 14 residues. The CDR3 spells CASSYRVSNQPQHF. CDR3 coding DNA: TGTGCCAGCAGTTACCGGGTGAGCAATCAGCCCCAGCATTTT.